These 20 T cell receptor beta chains originate from one sample sequenced in a study of post-analysis software for immune sequencing data. The study's findings and limits: Among 5 or 6 TRBV segments more frequent in patients than controls were TRBV5-6, TRBV5-1 and TRBV20-1.

No antigens are known for them. Prepared TCR beta cDNA libraries contained unique molecular identifiers. One entry per CDR3 protein results from TCRdb running MiXCR on the PCR reads. Among hundreds of thousands of distinct CDR3 sequences listed, around 64% were seen once. The sample comprised blood. These receptors all stem from a girl aged 2 to 10 with multiple sclerosis.

This chain connects TRBV20-1 to TRBJ2-3; 9 bases agree with TRBD1. The CDR3 contains 13 residues. The V segment lost 6 bases and the J segment 5 bases; nucleotides outside the gene matches: 6. Germline-derived CDR1 and CDR2 are DFQATT and SNEGSKA (reference sequence). In DNA, the CDR3 is TGCAGTGCGTGGACAGGGGCGGTAGATACGCAGTATTTT. This encodes CSAWTGAVDTQYF.

The rearrangement uses TRBV12-3 or TRBV12-4 and TRBJ1-5; 10 bases are a match to TRBD1. The junction had 7 bases not matched to a gene; V was cut back by 7 bases and J by 7 bases. This CDR3 comprises 14 residues. The CDR3 sequence: CASTRDRGSQPQHF. Here the CDR3 DNA reads TGTGCCAGCACCAGGGACAGGGGCAGCCAGCCCCAGCATTTT.

The chain uses TRBV5-4 and TRBJ2-3, with 7 bases lining up with TRBD2. Germline CDR1 and CDR2: SGHNT and YYREEE (reference sequence). The CDR3 extends over 16 amino acids. The V segment lost 1 base and the J segment 3 bases; nucleotides outside the gene matches: 8. CDR3 protein: CASSLRLAPLTDTQYF. CDR3 sequence (DNA): TGTGCCAGCAGCTTGAGACTAGCTCCTCTAACAGATACGCAGTATTTT. Supplemented by reference TRBV5-4 and TRBJ2-3, the full variable domain reads ETGVTQSPTHLIKTRGQQVTLRCSSQSGHNTVSWYQQALGQGPQFIFQYYREEENGRGNFPPRFSGLQFPNYSSELNVNALELDDSALYLCASSLRLAPLTDTQYFGPGTRLTVL.

The chain employs TRBV6-6 and TRBJ2-7; TRBD2 agrees at 12 bases. CDR1 MNHNY and CDR2 SVGAGI come from the germline V gene (reference sequence). V shed 6 bases, J shed 0 bases, and the junction held 3 bases outside the gene matches. The CDR3 has 15 residues. The CDR3 nucleotides are TGTGCCAGCAGGCGGACTAGCGGGACCTCCTACGAGCAGTACTTC. It specifies CASRRTSGTSYEQYF.

This chain links TRBV5-1 with TRBJ2-1; 9 nucleotides agree with TRBD1. V gave up 3 bases and J gave up 5 bases; unmatched junction bases: 6. CDR1 SGHRS and CDR2 YFSETQ come from the germline V gene. This CDR3 spans 15 amino acids. The CDR3 region has the DNA TGCGCCAGCAGCTCGTCCGGGACAGGGCACAATGAGCAGTTCTTC. Amino acids: CASSSSGTGHNEQFF.

The J gene is TRBJ2-3, the V gene TRBV5-5; 7 bases map to TRBD1. Germline CDR1 and CDR2: SGHKS and YYEKEE (reference sequence). CDR3 length: 16 residues. V lost 3 bases and J lost 0; bases outside the gene matches: 7. The CDR3 DNA reads TGTGCCAGCAGCTCTGAGGGACAGACTAGCACAGATACGCAGTATTTT. Protein: CASSSEGQTSTDTQYF.

This clonotype was picked up a small number of times. J is TRBJ2-2 and V is TRBV20-1; 8 bases align to TRBD2. Trimming cost V 6 bases and J 1 base; bases outside gene matches: 4. Germline loops: CDR1 DFQATT, CDR2 SNEGSKA (reference sequence). The CDR3 runs 14 residues. CDR3 region: CSATAGGNTGELFF. In nucleotides, the CDR3 is TGCAGTGCCACGGCGGGGGGGAACACCGGGGAGCTGTTTTTT.

The chain recombines TRBV11-2 with TRBJ2-1; D perhaps matches TRBD2 (7 bases). From germline, CDR1 is SGHAT and CDR2 FQNNGV. V lost 5 bases to trimming and J lost 10 bases, with 12 bases between them. This CDR3 has 12 amino acids. CDR3 DNA: TGTGCCAGCAGCCCCGGGGGGCGGGAGCAGTTCTTC. As protein: CASSPGGREQFF.

The chain uses TRBV6-5 and TRBJ2-1; weak D call: TRBD2 (7 bases). This CDR3 is 15 amino acids long. The ends were cut back, 2 bases at V and 9 bases at J, with 17 bases in the middle. The germline gives CDR1 MNHEY, CDR2 SVGAGI. The CDR3 protein is CASSYMVHGGLEQFF. DNA for the CDR3: TGTGCCAGCAGTTACATGGTTCACGGGGGGCTTGAGCAGTTCTTC.

The chain is built from TRBV6-1 and TRBJ2-1; D may be TRBD1 or TRBD2 (5 bases each). CDR1 and CDR2 (germline): MNHNS, SASEGT. The CDR3 has 13 amino acids. V lost 6 bases and J 10 bases, leaving 16 bases between the germline ends. The CDR3 spells CASSASSRGEQFF. The CDR3 DNA is TGTGCCAGCAGCGCCAGTTCGAGGGGAGAGCAGTTCTTC.

This clonotype was seen only a few times. The chain uses TRBV4-1 and TRBJ1-1; D may be TRBD1 (5 bases). This CDR3 region has 16 residues. The V gene lost 2 bases and the J gene lost 6 bases, with 19 bases spanning the gap. Germline V gene data show CDR1 as MGHRA and CDR2 as YSYEKL. The CDR3 spells CASSQPLGREGPEAFF. The CDR3 DNA sequence: TGCGCCAGCAGCCAACCCCTGGGCAGGGAGGGACCTGAAGCTTTCTTT.

This clonotype was observed a few times. The chain combines TRBV29-1 with TRBJ1-1, with D possibly matching TRBD1 (5 bases). CDR3 size: 13 residues. CDR1 and CDR2 (germline): SQVTM, ANQGSEA. Trimming left V 3 bases short and J 1 base short, with 9 bases between. CDR3 amino acids: CSVEGQGNTEAFF. DNA for the CDR3: TGCAGCGTTGAGGGGCAGGGGAACACTGAAGCTTTCTTT.

This clonotype was detected only once. The rearrangement joins TRBV9 to TRBJ1-2; D unresolved. The V end lost 0 bases, the J end lost 4 bases, and 16 bases lay between the germline ends. The germline V gene has CDR1 SGDLS and CDR2 YYNGEE. This CDR3 has 16 residues. The CDR3 DNA is TGTGCCAGCAGCGTAGGCCTCAAACGGGATTTCTATGGCTACACCTTC. This sequence encodes CASSVGLKRDFYGYTF.

This clonotype was seen more than once but under ten times. The chain carries TRBV4-3 and TRBJ1-2, with TRBD1 as a possible D gene (5 bases). The CDR3 is 16 residues long. The V and J ends lost 3 bases and 7 bases respectively, with 21 bases between them. From germline, CDR1 is LGHNA and CDR2 YSLEER. The CDR3 DNA sequence: TGCGCCAGCAGCCAGAGAAAGGGGAGGAGATCATCTGGCTACACCTTC. This sequence encodes CASSQRKGRRSSGYTF.

This clonotype was detected only a few times. The chain carries TRBV27 and TRBJ1-1; a possible D gene is TRBD1 (6 bases). Germline V gives CDR1 MNHEY, CDR2 SMNVEV (reference sequence). This CDR3 has 17 residues. Deletions cut 6 bases from V and 0 bases from J, with 20 bases between. The CDR3 reads CASRDQHRVGVNTEAFF. CDR3 coding DNA: TGTGCCAGCAGAGACCAACACAGGGTCGGAGTGAACACTGAAGCTTTCTTT.

This clonotype was observed a single time. V gene TRBV7-9 combines with J gene TRBJ1-4; possible D gene TRBD1, 6 bases. Per germline, CDR1 SEHNR and CDR2 FQNEAQ (reference sequence). V was trimmed by 2 bases and J by 4 bases, leaving 17 bases between them. This CDR3 has 17 residues. DNA for the CDR3: TGTGCCAGCAGCTTACGGACTGGCGGGGGGCATAATGAAAAACTGTTTTTT. It codes for CASSLRTGGGHNEKLFF.

The rearrangement links TRBV10-1 to TRBJ2-7, with a tentative D call TRBD2 (6 bases). CDR3 length equals 13 residues. Germline lookup yields CDR1 WNHNN and CDR2 SYGVQD (reference sequence). The ends were cut back, 4 bases at V and 2 bases at J, with 9 bases in the middle. The CDR3 bases are TGCGCCAGCAGTGTAGGAGGGACCTACGAGCAGTACTTC. Amino acid sequence: CASSVGGTYEQYF.

This clonotype was recorded once. This chain joins TRBV29-1 and TRBJ2-7, with 8 bases lining up with TRBD2. Germline CDR1 reads SQVTM; CDR2 reads ANQGSEA. This CDR3 comprises 12 residues. CDR3 sequence: CRVSDGRDEQYF. The CDR3 DNA reads as TGCAGGGTCTCCGACGGGAGGGACGAGCAGTACTTC.

This clonotype showed up just a few times. This chain connects TRBV11-2 to TRBJ2-5; D remains ambiguous. V shed 4 bases and J shed 5 bases, with 14 bases lying between them. Germline V CDR1 and CDR2: SGHAT, FQNNGV. The CDR3 has 14 amino acids. The CDR3 DNA follows: TGTGCCAGCAGCTCCTTCAAAGAACGGGAGACCCAGTACTTC. Its protein is CASSSFKERETQYF. Full variable domain (missing parts from reference TRBV11-2 and TRBJ2-5): EAGVAQSPRYKIIEKRQSVAFWCNPISGHATLYWYQQILGQGPKLLIQFQNNGVVDDSQLPKDRFSAERLKGVDSTLKIQPAKLEDSAVYLCASSSFKERETQYFGPGTRLLVL.

The chain employs TRBV10-3 and TRBJ2-1, with D perhaps assigned TRBD1 or TRBD2 (5 bases each). V lost 5 bases to trimming and J lost 4 bases, with 15 bases between them. The CDR3 length is 15 residues. Germline CDR1 reads ENHRY; CDR2 reads SYGVKD. CDR3 residues: CAISNRDGEYNEQFF. The CDR3 region has the DNA TGTGCCATCAGTAACCGGGACGGAGAATACAATGAGCAGTTCTTC.